This TCR beta chain originates from a study of Graves' ophthalmopathy and Graves' hyperthyroidism. Study conclusions and caveats: Most clonotypes expanded in thyroid above 0.001 frequency were present in blood too.

The hyperthyroidism patients had a new diagnosis of under 2 months' duration and were aged 18 to 65. The PBMC fraction was derived from about 10 ml of fresh peripheral blood. Trimming took 5 bases from V and 5 from J; bases not matched to a gene: 10. The CDR3 has 14 amino acids. Germline CDR1 and CDR2: DFQATT and SNEGSKA (reference sequence). The study amplified TCR beta CDR3 regions using RNA transcripts. Investigators did first-round RT-PCR with HTBI primers, then second-round multiplex PCR. MiXCR, applied by TCRdb to the multiplex PCR reads, yields one record per CDR3 protein. The table records 300,000 to 500,000 distinct CDR3 sequences, 15% to 17% of them present only once. This clonotype appeared many times. The target antigen is unknown.

This chain links TRBV20-1 with TRBJ1-1, with TRBD1 matching over 8 bases. The source of this sequence is a woman aged 18-30 years with stable Graves' hyperthyroidism. Sequencing was carried out using peripheral blood. The CDR3 nucleotides read TGCAGTGCTCTCACGGACAGGGTCGGTACTGAAGCTTTCTTT. It encodes CSALTDRVGTEAFF.